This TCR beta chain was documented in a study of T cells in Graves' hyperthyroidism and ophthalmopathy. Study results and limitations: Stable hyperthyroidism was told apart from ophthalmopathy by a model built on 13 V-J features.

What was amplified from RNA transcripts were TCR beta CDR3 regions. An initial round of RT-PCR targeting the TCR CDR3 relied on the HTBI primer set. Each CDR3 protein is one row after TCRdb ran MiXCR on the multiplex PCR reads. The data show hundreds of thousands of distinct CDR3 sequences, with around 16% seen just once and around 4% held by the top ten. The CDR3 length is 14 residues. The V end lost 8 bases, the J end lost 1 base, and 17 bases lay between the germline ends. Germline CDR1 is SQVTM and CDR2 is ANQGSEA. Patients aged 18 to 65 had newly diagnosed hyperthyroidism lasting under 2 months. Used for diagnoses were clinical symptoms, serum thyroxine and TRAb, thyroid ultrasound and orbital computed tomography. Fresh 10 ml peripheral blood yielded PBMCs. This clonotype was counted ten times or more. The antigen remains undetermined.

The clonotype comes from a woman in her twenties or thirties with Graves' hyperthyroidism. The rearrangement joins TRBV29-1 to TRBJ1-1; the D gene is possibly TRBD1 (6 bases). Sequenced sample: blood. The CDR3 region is CSRGAGHGNTEAFF. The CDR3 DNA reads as TGCAGCCGGGGGGCAGGGCACGGGAACACTGAAGCTTTCTTT.